Shown below are 20 T cell receptor beta chains from a single sample sequenced in a study of T cell repertoires in cytomegalovirus infection. TCRdb re-called the reads through MiXCR, storing one row per CDR3 protein. This sample has more than 400,000 distinct CDR3 sequences; more than 20% occur once, and the top ten carry about 13%. Sequenced material: PBMCs. The receptors originated from a human donor in good health (CMV status not recorded). Some clones in this sample may be carry-over from other donors' samples.

This rearrangement joins TRBV4-2 to TRBJ2-7, with TRBD1 matching over 7 bases. This CDR3 has 15 amino acids. V lost 1 base to trimming and J lost 5 bases; unmatched junction nucleotides: 8. Germline CDR1 LGHNA, CDR2 YNFKEQ. The DNA of the CDR3 is TGTGCCAGCAGCCAAGTGGAGACAGGGAGCGACGAGCAGTACTTC. This translates into CASSQVETGSDEQYF.

This clonotype was detected a few times. The V gene is TRBV24-1, the J gene TRBJ2-5, with 10 bases fitting TRBD1. There are 15 residues in the CDR3. In germline, CDR1 is KGHDR, CDR2 SFDVKD. J was trimmed by 3 bases and V by 4 bases; bases with no gene match: 4. The CDR3: CATSEWGTGEETQYF. CDR3 coding DNA: TGTGCCACCAGTGAATGGGGGACAGGGGAAGAGACCCAGTACTTC.

V is TRBV20-1 and J is TRBJ2-7; TRBD2 matches at 8 bases. The CDR3 has 12 residues. Unmatched junction bases numbered 5, after V lost 6 bases and J lost 4 bases. The germline gives CDR1 DFQATT, CDR2 SNEGSKA (reference sequence). Written as DNA, the CDR3 is TGCAGTGCCTCGGGACTAGGGTACGAGCAGTACTTC. It specifies CSASGLGYEQYF.

This clonotype was picked up many times. V is TRBV7-9 and J is TRBJ1-1; 8 positions agree with TRBD1. This CDR3 contains 14 residues. Trimming removed 5 bases from V and 7 bases from J; junction bases left unmatched: 9. Germline loops: CDR1 SEHNR, CDR2 FQNEAQ (reference sequence). For the CDR3, the DNA is TGTGCCAGCAGCCTCGGACAGGGACGGGGTGAAGCTTTCTTT. Amino acid sequence: CASSLGQGRGEAFF.

In this sample, this clonotype turned up many times. As DNA, the CDR3 is TGTGCCAGCAGCTTATCGACTAGCGGCAATGAGCAGTTCTTC. Amino acid sequence: CASSLSTSGNEQFF. The V and J genes are TRBV7-6 and TRBJ2-1; 9 bases are shared with TRBD2. Germline V gives CDR1 SGHVS, CDR2 FNYEAQ. Unmatched junction bases numbered 2, after V lost 2 bases and J lost 6 bases. This CDR3 region has 14 residues.

The table lists this clonotype with many counts. The J gene is TRBJ2-7, the V gene TRBV7-2; D may be TRBD2 (5 bases). The CDR3 length is 13 residues. V lost 5 bases, J lost 4 bases, and 12 bases lay in between. From germline, CDR1 is SGHTA and CDR2 FQGNSA. The CDR3 here is CASSLYGNYEQYV. CDR3 nucleotides: TGTGCCAGCAGCCTCTACGGGAATTACGAGCAGTACGTC.

This clonotype was recorded at least ten times. The J gene is TRBJ1-2, the V gene TRBV7-2; D gene uncertain. The CDR3 loop spans 11 amino acids. Looked up from germline, CDR1 is SGHTA and CDR2 is FQGNSA. The V gene lost 5 bases and the J gene lost 7 bases, with 8 bases spanning the gap. CDR3 residues: CASSTRTGYTF. The CDR3 DNA reads as TGTGCCAGCAGCACCCGCACTGGCTACACCTTC.

In its sample, this clonotype was seen a few times. The chain joins TRBV11-2 to TRBJ2-7, with D possibly called TRBD1 or TRBD2 (5 bases each). Per the germline V gene, CDR1 is SGHAT and CDR2 is FQNNGV. Trimming cost V 5 bases and J 2 bases, with 16 bases left between them. The CDR3 loop spans 15 amino acids. DNA for the CDR3: TGTGCCAGCAGCCTCTCCGGGACGGATACCTACGAGCAGTACGTC. Protein: CASSLSGTDTYEQYV.

As regards this clonotype: One end of the junction fails to match germline, which may point to a read error. The V call is TRBV4-3, the J call TRBJ2-7; 10 nucleotides line up with TRBD2. Germline V lookup: CDR1 LGHNA, CDR2 YSLEER. The CDR3 totals 15 residues. CDR3 in amino acids: CSSSQEAGGSYEQYF. Here the CDR3 DNA reads TGCTCCAGCAGCCAAGAAGCGGGAGGGTCCTACGAGCAGTACTTC.

This rearrangement joins TRBV28 to TRBJ2-7, with 7 bases identical to TRBD1. This CDR3 contains 12 residues. V was clipped by 4 bases and J by 12 bases; unmatched bases: 9. The germline V gene encodes CDR1 MDHEN and CDR2 SYDVKM. Written as DNA, the CDR3 is TGTGCCAGCAGTTCGACAGGGTTGAGCCCGTACTTC. As protein: CASSSTGLSPYF.

This clonotype appeared a few times. The chain is built from TRBV7-9 and TRBJ2-7; TRBD2 matches at 7 bases. J gave up 4 bases and V 5 bases, and 5 bases lay outside the gene matches. The germline V gene has CDR1 SEHNR and CDR2 FQNEAQ (reference sequence). The CDR3 runs to 13 residues. The CDR3 DNA reads TGTGCCAGCAGCCTCCTAGCGGATTACGAGCAGTACGTC. Protein sequence: CASSLLADYEQYV.

The chain joins TRBV5-1 to TRBJ2-1, with TRBD2 matching 13 bases. V lost 4 bases, J lost 7 bases, and 14 bases stayed unmatched. Per germline, CDR1 SGHRS and CDR2 YFSETQ. The CDR3 loop spans 18 amino acids. CDR3 amino acids: CASSRTSGSATGGNEQFF. The CDR3 region has the DNA TGCGCCAGCAGCCGGACTAGCGGGAGCGCTACCGGAGGAAATGAGCAGTTCTTC.

J is TRBJ2-7 and V is TRBV20-1, with 15 nucleotides matching TRBD2. Germline assignment: CDR1 DFQATT and CDR2 SNEGSKA (reference sequence). Germline trimming cut 6 bases from V and 4 bases from J; bases unmatched to any gene: 1. There are 13 residues in the CDR3. In DNA, the CDR3 is TGCAGTGCCGGACTAGCGGGAGGGTACGAGCAGTACTTC. This gives the protein CSAGLAGGYEQYF.

This chain connects TRBV4-1 to TRBJ1-1; D perhaps matches TRBD1 (6 bases). The germline CDR1 and CDR2 sequences are MGHRA and YSYEKL. The CDR3 has 15 amino acids. V was trimmed by 6 bases and J by 3 bases, leaving 17 bases between them. CDR3 bases: TGCGCCAGCAGAAAGAACAGGGATCTGGACACTGAAGCTTTCTTT. This translates into CASRKNRDLDTEAFF.

CDR3 sequence (DNA): TGTGCCAGCAGCCCACTCGGGGACAGGTCCTACGAGCAGTACTTC. This translates into CASSPLGDRSYEQYF. The chain combines TRBV13 with TRBJ2-7; 8 bases agree with TRBD1. The germline V gene encodes CDR1 PRHDT and CDR2 FYEKMQ (reference sequence). J gave up 1 base and V 5 bases, and 7 bases lay outside the gene matches. This CDR3 is 15 amino acids long.

This clonotype was found a few times. J is TRBJ2-5 and V is TRBV7-2; D is perhaps TRBD2 (5 bases). CDR1 SGHTA and CDR2 FQGNSA come from the germline V gene. The CDR3 runs 14 residues. The V gene lost 5 bases and the J gene lost 5 bases, with 15 bases spanning the gap. The CDR3 sequence is CASSPILVRETQYF. The CDR3 region has the DNA TGTGCCAGCAGCCCTATACTAGTAAGGGAGACCCAGTACTTC.

J is TRBJ2-1 and V is TRBV4-3; TRBD2 matches 12 bases. CDR1 is LGHNA, CDR2 YSLEER, per germline. The CDR3 loop spans 16 amino acids. V was pared by 0 bases and J by 4 bases, with 1 base of the junction left unmatched. CDR3 region: CASSQETSGGYNEQFF. The CDR3 DNA sequence: TGCGCCAGCAGCCAAGAGACTAGCGGGGGTTACAATGAGCAGTTCTTC.

The rearrangement joins TRBV6-1 to TRBJ1-2, with TRBD1 matching 7 bases. CDR3 length: 15 residues. Looked up from germline, CDR1 is MNHNS and CDR2 is SASEGT. The trim removed 0 bases at V and 4 bases at J, leaving 5 bases unmatched. This CDR3 reads CASSEALQGTYGYTF. CDR3 coding DNA: TGTGCCAGCAGTGAAGCGTTACAGGGGACCTATGGCTACACCTTC.

The chain has TRBV15 and TRBJ1-5, with 11 bases matching TRBD1. Germline values: CDR1 LNHNV, CDR2 YYDKDF (reference sequence). Germline trimming cut 4 bases from V and 5 bases from J; bases unmatched to any gene: 1. The CDR3 covers 14 residues. The CDR3 nucleotides are TGTGCCACCAGCAAGGGACAGGGGGATCAGCCCCAGCATTTT. This encodes CATSKGQGDQPQHF.

This chain connects TRBV20-1 to TRBJ2-1, with 8 bases aligning to TRBD2. The CDR3 is 16 amino acids. In germline, CDR1 is DFQATT, CDR2 SNEGSKA (reference sequence). Trimming at V came to 0 bases and at J to 0 bases, leaving 4 bases not matched to a gene. This chain's CDR3 is CSAREASGYSYNEQFF. CDR3 nucleotides: TGCAGTGCTAGAGAAGCTAGCGGGTACTCCTACAATGAGCAGTTCTTC.